The 8 T cell receptor beta chains in this list originate from one sample, sequenced in a study of blood T cell repertoires in COVID-19. The method was immunoSEQ multiplex PCR; TCRdb's version includes in-frame clones alone and lacks a portion of them. The sample lists approximately 250,000 clones; around 83% were seen once. Input material: peripheral blood. All receptors derive from a woman in her fifties or sixties with acute or convalescent COVID-19.

The chain carries TRBV5-5 and TRBJ1-5; D is unclear. Trimming removed 0 bases from V and 7 bases from J, with 8 bases in between. CDR3 length: 13 amino acids. Germline V gives CDR1 SGHKS, CDR2 YYEKEE (reference sequence). The DNA of the CDR3 is TGTGCCAGCAGCTTGGTTAGCGGCCAGCCCCAGCATTTT. The encoded protein is CASSLVSGQPQHF.

The CDR3 nucleotides read TGTGCCAGCAGCCAAGATGGCAGGGCGGATGGCTACACCTTC. Its translation is CASSQDGRADGYTF. The gene calls are TRBV4-2 and TRBJ1-2; a possible D gene is TRBD1 (5 bases). Trimming left V 0 bases short and J 6 bases short, with 11 bases between. Germline V gene data show CDR1 as LGHNA and CDR2 as YNFKEQ. The CDR3 totals 14 residues.

This chain links TRBV14 with TRBJ1-2; 8 bases fit TRBD1. The CDR3 contains 15 residues. Germline values: CDR1 SGHDN, CDR2 FVKESK. The J segment lost 4 bases and the V segment lost 4 bases, leaving 8 bases of the junction unmatched. In DNA form, the CDR3 reads TGTGCCAGCAGCCGGCGGACAGGGTCCCTCTATGGCTACACCTTC. The encoded protein is CASSRRTGSLYGYTF.

V usage is TRBV15 and J usage is TRBJ1-4; D unresolved. Deletions cut 0 bases from V and 8 bases from J, with 13 bases between. CDR3 length: 15 residues. Germline loops: CDR1 LNHNV, CDR2 YYDKDF (reference sequence). CDR3 sequence reads: CATSRDRLRTEKLFF. CDR3 bases: TGTGCCACCAGCAGAGACAGGTTGAGAACCGAAAAACTGTTTTTT.

The V call is TRBV2, the J call TRBJ2-3, with unresolved D. The V and J ends lost 4 bases and 5 bases respectively, with 7 bases between them. The germline CDR1 and CDR2 sequences are SNHLY and FYNNEI. The CDR3 has 12 residues. Here the CDR3 reads CASSVLRDTQYF. In DNA form, the CDR3 reads TGTGCCAGCAGTGTCCTGAGAGATACGCAGTATTTT.

The genes are TRBV30 and TRBJ1-4; a possible D gene is TRBD1 (6 bases). Germline V lookup: CDR1 GTSNPN, CDR2 SVGIG (reference sequence). V was trimmed by 1 base and J by 3 bases, leaving 6 bases between them. This CDR3 has 13 residues. This CDR3 reads CAWSGTANEKLFF. For the CDR3, the DNA is TGTGCCTGGAGTGGGACAGCTAATGAAAAACTGTTTTTT.

The chain combines TRBV30 with TRBJ1-5; 7 nucleotides match TRBD1. CDR1 is GTSNPN, CDR2 SVGIG, per germline (reference sequence). The CDR3 is 14 residues long. J lost 2 bases, V lost 5 bases, and 6 bases had no gene match. DNA for the CDR3: TGTGCCTGGCAACAGGGGTCGGGCAATCAGCCCCAGCATTTT. This sequence encodes CAWQQGSGNQPQHF.

The V and J genes are TRBV19 and TRBJ2-7; weak D call: TRBD1 (6 bases). CDR1 LNHDA and CDR2 SQIVND come from the germline V gene (reference sequence). CDR3 length: 13 amino acids. Trimming left V 8 bases short and J 0 bases short, with 11 bases between. The CDR3 is CASQTTGSYEQYF. Here the CDR3 DNA reads TGTGCCAGTCAGACGACAGGCTCCTACGAGCAGTACTTC. Based on the CDR3 plus reference TRBV19 and TRBJ2-7, the full variable domain is DGGITQSPKYLFRKEGQNVTLSCEQNLNHDAMYWYRQDPGQGLRLIYYSQIVNDFQKGDIAEGYSVSREKKESFPLTVTSAQKNPTAFYLCASQTTGSYEQYFGPGTRLTVT.